This entry lists 27 T cell receptor beta chains sequenced from one sample in a study of response to subunit inactivated influenza vaccine. A single record per CDR3 protein comes from TCRdb applying MiXCR to the RT-PCR reads. The sample has about 800,000 distinct CDR3 sequences; 20% to 25% are singletons. Here the sequenced sample was PBMCs from blood, taken 4 to 6 days after vaccination. The source of these receptors is a man in his fifties who received an inactivated influenza vaccine.

The chain employs TRBV4-1 and TRBJ2-7, with a possible D match to TRBD2 (5 bases). Germline V CDR1 and CDR2: MGHRA, YSYEKL. The CDR3 has 17 residues. Trimming stripped 0 bases from V and 2 bases from J, with 17 bases between. The CDR3 DNA reads TGCGCCAGCAGCCAAGATTATCCCGGGATATCAGCCTACGAGCAGTACTTC. Translated, it gives CASSQDYPGISAYEQYF.

This clonotype has only a few counts. This chain joins TRBV7-9 and TRBJ2-2; D is undetermined. Germline CDR1 SEHNR, CDR2 FQNEAQ (reference sequence). The CDR3 runs 12 residues. V shed 10 bases and J shed 0 bases, with 6 bases lying between them. The chain's CDR3 is CATLTNTGELFF. CDR3 nucleotide sequence: TGTGCCACCTTAACGAACACCGGGGAGCTGTTTTTT.

The genes are TRBV10-2 and TRBJ2-2; D is perhaps TRBD1 (5 bases). Deletions cut 8 bases from V and 10 bases from J, with 11 bases between. The CDR3 is 11 residues long. Germline CDR1 and CDR2: WSHSY and SAAADI. CDR3 coding DNA: TGCGCCAGCCTCAGGGCCGAGGAGCTGTTTTTT. It encodes CASLRAEELFF.

The sample holds a few counts of this clonotype. This chain's CDR3 is CATSDRGLTGELFF. CDR3 DNA sequence: TGTGCCACCAGTGACAGGGGGCTAACCGGGGAGCTGTTTTTT. The chain combines TRBV24-1 with TRBJ2-2, with 8 bases fitting TRBD1. V was pared by 4 bases and J by 5 bases, with 2 bases of the junction left unmatched. Germline CDR1 and CDR2: KGHDR and SFDVKD. The CDR3 spans 14 residues.

The chain employs TRBV4-3 and TRBJ2-1; unclear D gene. Germline assignment: CDR1 LGHNA and CDR2 YSLEER. CDR3 length equals 17 residues. The V gene lost 0 bases and the J gene lost 0 bases, with 12 bases spanning the gap. CDR3: CASSQDRSDPSYNEQFF. The CDR3 DNA follows: TGCGCCAGCAGCCAAGATCGGAGTGACCCCTCCTACAATGAGCAGTTCTTC.

V and J are TRBV20-1 and TRBJ1-6, with 7 bases lining up with TRBD1. V was pared by 5 bases and J by 6 bases, with 7 bases of the junction left unmatched. The CDR3 contains 14 residues. From germline, CDR1 is DFQATT and CDR2 SNEGSKA (reference sequence). CDR3 coding DNA: TGCAGTGCTCCCATAGACAGGGTTAATTCACCCCTCCACTTT. This encodes CSAPIDRVNSPLHF.

The rearrangement joins TRBV7-2 to TRBJ2-7; D might be TRBD1 (5 bases). V was clipped by 1 base and J by 2 bases, with 15 bases between them. The germline gives CDR1 SGHTA, CDR2 FQGNSA. CDR3 length equals 16 residues. CDR3 sequence: CASSLEGWGSPYEQYF. The CDR3 coding sequence is TGTGCCAGCAGCTTAGAGGGATGGGGCTCTCCCTACGAGCAGTACTTC.

This clonotype was observed a few times. This chain links TRBV4-2 with TRBJ2-7; D is unresolved. The CDR3 runs to 15 residues. Germline lookup yields CDR1 LGHNA and CDR2 YNFKEQ. The ends were cut back, 0 bases at V and 2 bases at J, with 11 bases in the middle. CDR3 sequence reads: CASSQETPAPYEQYF. The CDR3, as DNA: TGTGCCAGCAGCCAAGAGACCCCAGCCCCCTACGAGCAGTACTTC.

This clonotype was detected many times. This chain connects TRBV20-1 to TRBJ2-7; D perhaps matches TRBD2 (5 bases). Germline values: CDR1 DFQATT, CDR2 SNEGSKA (reference sequence). The CDR3 spans 14 residues. Trimming stripped 2 bases from V and 4 bases from J, with 15 bases between. DNA of the CDR3: TGCAGTGCTAGAAAAGAGGGTCGGCGTTACGAGCAGTACTTC. It translates to CSARKEGRRYEQYF.

The rearrangement joins TRBV4-2 to TRBJ1-4; the D gene is possibly TRBD1 (5 bases). The CDR3 contains 14 residues. The germline V gene encodes CDR1 LGHNA and CDR2 YNFKEQ. Trimming left V 4 bases short and J 6 bases short, with 12 bases between. The CDR3 coding sequence is TGTGCCAGCAGCCGGCAGGGTCCCCATGAAAAACTGTTTTTT. Its translation: CASSRQGPHEKLFF.

V and J are TRBV27 and TRBJ2-4, with 7 bases matching TRBD1. The CDR3 totals 14 residues. From germline, CDR1 is MNHEY and CDR2 SMNVEV (reference sequence). Losses at the gene ends were 8 bases for V and 5 bases for J; bases not matched to a gene: 9. As DNA, the CDR3 is TGTGCCAGCCACAAGCCGGGACAGCAAAACATTCAGTACTTC. It specifies CASHKPGQQNIQYF.

This clonotype was detected many times. This sequence joins TRBV6-1 and TRBJ2-2, with 11 bases that match TRBD1. The ends lost 5 bases at V and 2 bases at J; junction bases unmatched: 4. CDR3 length: 16 amino acids. Germline V lookup: CDR1 MNHNS, CDR2 SASEGT. The CDR3 protein is CASSTRTGGNTGELFF. For the CDR3, the DNA is TGTGCCAGCAGTACACGGACAGGGGGCAACACCGGGGAGCTGTTTTTT.

The rearrangement links TRBV11-2 to TRBJ1-6, with TRBD1 as a possible D gene (5 bases). The V gene's germline CDR1 is SGHAT and CDR2 FQNNGV. Trimming pared 5 bases from V and 7 bases from J, leaving 18 bases between. The CDR3 is 16 residues long. The CDR3 DNA sequence: TGTGCCAGCAGCGAATCGAGTGGGAACAGGAATTCACCCCTCCACTTT. Amino acid sequence: CASSESSGNRNSPLHF.

This clonotype was recorded many times. V and J are TRBV29-1 and TRBJ2-7, with D perhaps matching TRBD1 (6 bases). CDR1 and CDR2 (germline): SQVTM, ANQGSEA. Between the trimmed V and J ends, which lost 5 bases and 2 bases, there was a span of 13 bases. CDR3 length: 13 amino acids. The CDR3 spells CSVKPTGTYEQYF. CDR3 bases: TGCAGCGTTAAACCGACAGGTACCTACGAGCAGTACTTC.

This rearrangement joins TRBV20-1 to TRBJ2-7; D may be TRBD2 (5 bases). The CDR3 consists of 11 residues. Trimming removed 4 bases at V and 6 bases at J, with 10 bases between. The germline CDR1 and CDR2 sequences are DFQATT and SNEGSKA (reference sequence). The CDR3 DNA reads TGCAGTGCTATCTTCGCGGGCGAGCAGTACTTC. Translating it yields CSAIFAGEQYF.

The V gene is TRBV9, the J gene TRBJ2-1; TRBD2 matches at 14 bases. V gave up 3 bases and J gave up 9 bases; unmatched junction bases: 8. Germline V gene sequence: CDR1 SGDLS, CDR2 YYNGEE. This CDR3 comprises 16 residues. In DNA form, the CDR3 reads TGTGCCAGCAGCGCCGGGACTAGCGGGAGTTGGATTGAGCAGTTCTTC. Encoded protein: CASSAGTSGSWIEQFF.

The chain links TRBV28 to TRBJ2-5; 7 positions match TRBD1. CDR1 and CDR2 (germline): MDHEN, SYDVKM. J lost 3 bases, V lost 3 bases, and 4 bases had no gene match. The CDR3 is 14 amino acids. CDR3 in amino acids: CASSFPTGEETQYF. The CDR3 coding sequence is TGTGCCAGCAGTTTCCCCACAGGGGAAGAGACCCAGTACTTC.

This chain links TRBV6-1 with TRBJ2-7, with D perhaps TRBD1 (6 bases). V lost 6 bases to trimming and J lost 2 bases, with 14 bases between them. Germline lookup yields CDR1 MNHNS and CDR2 SASEGT. The CDR3 contains 14 residues. The CDR3 loop is CASSMTRTAYEQYF. DNA for the CDR3: TGTGCCAGCAGCATGACCCGGACAGCCTACGAGCAGTACTTC.

DNA for the CDR3: TGCGCCAGCAGCTTGGAGGGCGAAGAGACCCAGTACTTC. Amino acid sequence: CASSLEGEETQYF. This chain uses TRBV5-1 with TRBJ2-5; D gene uncertain. Germline V gene lookup returns CDR1 SGHRS and CDR2 YFSETQ. Trimming took 0 bases from V and 3 from J, leaving 6 bases between them. The length of the CDR3 is 13 residues.

This chain connects TRBV4-3 to TRBJ2-2; D is possibly TRBD2 (6 bases). Trimming took 11 bases from V and 5 from J, leaving 6 bases between them. Germline loops: CDR1 LGHNA, CDR2 YSLEER. This CDR3 is built from 10 residues. CDR3 sequence reads: CAAGTGELFF. The CDR3 bases are TGCGCCGCGGGGACCGGGGAGCTGTTTTTT.

This clonotype was found a few times. This chain's CDR3 is CASSASTGGNEQFF. In nucleotides, the CDR3 is TGCGCCAGCAGTGCCTCGACAGGGGGGAATGAGCAGTTCTTC. This chain links TRBV10-2 with TRBJ2-1; 9 positions agree with TRBD1. Trimming took 4 bases from V and 7 from J; bases not matched to a gene: 5. This CDR3 region has 14 residues. The germline V gene encodes CDR1 WSHSY and CDR2 SAAADI.

The sample holds a few counts of this clonotype. The J gene is TRBJ2-1, the V gene TRBV15; the D gene could be TRBD1 or TRBD2 (6 bases each). V gave up 0 bases and J gave up 3 bases, with 9 bases separating them. There are 15 residues in the CDR3. Germline CDR1 and CDR2: LNHNV and YYDKDF (reference sequence). CDR3 loop: CATSRDRGGYNEQFF. CDR3 in DNA: TGTGCCACCAGCAGAGACAGGGGAGGCTACAATGAGCAGTTCTTC.

The chain joins TRBV10-3 to TRBJ2-1; TRBD2 is a possible D gene (6 bases). This CDR3 spans 15 amino acids. CDR1 is ENHRY, CDR2 SYGVKD, per germline. V shed 5 bases and J shed 4 bases, with 15 bases lying between them. The CDR3 loop is CAISLSGLQYNEQFF. As DNA, the CDR3 is TGTGCCATCAGTTTATCGGGACTCCAATACAATGAGCAGTTCTTC.

In its sample, this clonotype was seen a few times. The CDR3 nucleotides read TGCGCCAGCAGCCAGGGGGGTGGACAGGGGAAAGGCAAAAACATTCAGTACTTC. It specifies CASSQGGGQGKGKNIQYF. The chain combines TRBV4-3 with TRBJ2-4; 9 positions agree with TRBD1. The CDR3 has 18 amino acids. Trimming took 3 bases from V and 3 from J; bases not matched to a gene: 12. Germline V gives CDR1 LGHNA, CDR2 YSLEER.

This clonotype was detected only a few times. The V call is TRBV28, the J call TRBJ2-2, with D tentatively TRBD1 or TRBD2 (5 bases each). CDR3 size: 15 residues. Germline CDR1 is MDHEN and CDR2 is SYDVKM. The V end was cut by 5 bases, the J end by 1 base, with 11 bases between. CDR3 DNA: TGTGCCAGCAGTCCGGGGCGCAGGAACACCGGGGAGCTGTTTTTT. It translates to CASSPGRRNTGELFF. The whole variable domain, filled in from reference TRBV28 and TRBJ2-2, reads DVKVTQSSRYLVKRTGEKVFLECVQDMDHENMFWYRQDPGLGLRLIYFSYDVKMKEKGDIPEGYSVSREKKERFSLILESASTNQTSMYLCASSPGRRNTGELFFGEGSRLTVL.

This clonotype was detected a few times. The V and J genes are TRBV18 and TRBJ2-7; 9 bases match TRBD2. The CDR3 is 14 residues long. CDR1 and CDR2 (germline): KGHSH, LQKENI. V was clipped by 3 bases and J by 6 bases; unmatched bases: 6. The CDR3 loop reads CASSPQLAGGEQYF. CDR3 sequence (DNA): TGTGCCAGCTCACCCCAACTAGCGGGTGGCGAGCAGTACTTC.

This clonotype was seen repeatedly, ten times or more. V usage is TRBV29-1 and J usage is TRBJ2-7, with 9 positions matching TRBD1. Germline CDR1 reads SQVTM; CDR2 reads ANQGSEA. V was clipped by 6 bases and J by 5 bases; unmatched bases: 14. CDR3 length equals 15 residues. The DNA of the CDR3 is TGCAGCGTCTCCGGTCCGACAGGGGGGGGCCACGAGCAGTACTTC. Its translation is CSVSGPTGGGHEQYF.